The 29 T cell receptor beta chains below all came from one sample that was sequenced in a study of cytomegalovirus exposure and HLA in healthy donors. Amplification used 60 Vbeta primers and 13 Jbeta primers. The data were produced by immunoSEQ multiplex PCR, yet TCRdb's version contains in-frame clones alone and is incomplete. This sample's table reports roughly 60,000 clones. Sequences were obtained from PBMCs. The receptors were sampled from a woman younger than 35 in good health and CMV-seronegative.

This chain uses TRBV6-1 with TRBJ2-2; 10 bases match TRBD2. Germline loops: CDR1 MNHNS, CDR2 SASEGT. The CDR3 runs 18 residues. V was pared by 2 bases and J by 3 bases, with 9 bases of the junction left unmatched. The CDR3 protein is CASSERTSGKGDTGELFF. CDR3 nucleotide sequence: TGTGCCAGCAGTGAAAGAACTAGCGGGAAAGGGGACACCGGGGAGCTGTTTTTT.

The rearrangement uses TRBV18 and TRBJ2-6, with a tentative D call TRBD1 (5 bases). V was trimmed by 0 bases and J by 2 bases, leaving 11 bases between them. The CDR3 runs 17 residues. CDR1 and CDR2 from the germline V gene are KGHSH and LQKENI. CDR3 loop: CASSPPGELTGANVLTF. The CDR3 nucleotides read TGTGCCAGCTCACCACCAGGGGAATTGACTGGGGCCAACGTCCTGACTTTC.

The chain has TRBV6-6 and TRBJ2-7, with TRBD1 matching 8 bases. Trimming took 5 bases from V and 4 from J; bases not matched to a gene: 13. The CDR3 runs 16 residues. CDR1 and CDR2 from the germline V gene are MNHNY and SVGAGI (reference sequence). CDR3 region: CASSPPGQERLYEQYF. In DNA, the CDR3 is TGTGCCAGCAGTCCACCGGGACAGGAACGCCTATACGAGCAGTACTTC.

This rearrangement joins TRBV30 to TRBJ1-1; 7 bases fit TRBD1. The J segment lost 7 bases and the V segment lost 5 bases, leaving 16 bases of the junction unmatched. This CDR3 is 15 amino acids long. CDR1 and CDR2 (germline): GTSNPN, SVGIG (reference sequence). CDR3 nucleotide sequence: TGTGCCTGGGACTATGGGGAAAGGGGGCTTGGTGAAGCTTTCTTT. It is translated as CAWDYGERGLGEAFF.

V is TRBV5-1 and J is TRBJ2-1, with 13 bases matching TRBD2. The CDR3 runs 15 residues. With V trimmed by 4 bases and J by 3 bases, 1 base remained unmatched. Germline assignment: CDR1 SGHRS and CDR2 YFSETQ. CDR3 residues: CASSGTSGVYNEQFF. CDR3 in DNA: TGCGCCAGCAGCGGGACTAGCGGGGTCTACAATGAGCAGTTCTTC.

The J gene is TRBJ2-6, the V gene TRBV5-1; 11 nucleotides line up with TRBD1. The length of the CDR3 is 16 residues. The germline V gene has CDR1 SGHRS and CDR2 YFSETQ. Germline trimming cut 7 bases from V and 0 bases from J; bases unmatched to any gene: 3. The CDR3 DNA reads TGCGCCAGCGGTGGGACAGGGGGCTCTGGGGCCAACGTCCTGACTTTC. Amino acids: CASGGTGGSGANVLTF.

The rearrangement joins TRBV7-8 to TRBJ2-1, with no clear D. Germline V gene lookup returns CDR1 SGHVS and CDR2 FQNEAQ. The germline V and J ends were trimmed by 0 bases and 0 bases, with 6 bases remaining between them. CDR3 length: 15 residues. The CDR3 coding sequence is TGTGCCAGCAGCTTAGCCCTACTCTCCTACAATGAGCAGTTCTTC. This gives the protein CASSLALLSYNEQFF.

The chain couples TRBV5-1 to TRBJ1-5; D may be TRBD1 (6 bases). This CDR3 has 15 residues. Germline values: CDR1 SGHRS, CDR2 YFSETQ. Trimming cost V 4 bases and J 1 base, with 12 bases left between them. The CDR3, as DNA: TGCGCCAGCAGCCCCGGGGGGGGCAGCAATCAGCCCCAGCATTTT. Translation: CASSPGGGSNQPQHF.

The rearrangement uses TRBV11-2 and TRBJ1-2, with D maybe TRBD1 (6 bases). Germline V gives CDR1 SGHAT, CDR2 FQNNGV. CDR3 size: 12 residues. Trimming pared 4 bases from V and 4 bases from J, leaving 7 bases between. The CDR3 spells CASSWDTYGYTF. The CDR3 DNA is TGTGCCAGCAGCTGGGACACCTATGGCTACACCTTC.

This chain connects TRBV9 to TRBJ2-3; the match to TRBD2 covers 13 bases. Trimming removed 3 bases from V and 6 bases from J; junction bases left unmatched: 7. This CDR3 region has 16 residues. CDR1 and CDR2 (germline): SGDLS, YYNGEE. The CDR3 loop is CASSASWTSGSDTQYF. The CDR3 DNA reads TGTGCCAGCAGCGCTTCCTGGACTAGCGGGAGTGATACGCAGTATTTT.

This chain connects TRBV2 to TRBJ1-6, with D possibly being TRBD1 (6 bases). Germline V gene data show CDR1 as SNHLY and CDR2 as FYNNEI. The V gene lost 1 base and the J gene lost 10 bases, with 14 bases spanning the gap. The CDR3 consists of 15 residues. CDR3 bases: TGTGCCAGCAGTGAAGGGGTGACAGGAGGATCACCCCTCCACTTT. The encoded protein is CASSEGVTGGSPLHF.

The gene calls are TRBV11-3 and TRBJ2-5, with 7 bases that match TRBD1. The CDR3 covers 13 residues. Per the germline V gene, CDR1 is SGHNT and CDR2 is YENEEA. J was trimmed by 4 bases and V by 6 bases; bases with no gene match: 5. The CDR3 coding sequence is TGTGCCAGCAGAAAAACAGGGGCAGAGACCCAGTACTTC. Translated: CASRKTGAETQYF.

This sequence joins TRBV5-1 and TRBJ1-6; the D is unclear. V gave up 2 bases and J gave up 6 bases, with 12 bases separating them. From germline, CDR1 is SGHRS and CDR2 YFSETQ. The CDR3 has 15 residues. CDR3 region: CASSLEGLTNSPLHF. The CDR3 bases are TGCGCCAGCAGCTTAGAGGGTCTGACTAATTCACCCCTCCACTTT.

V gene TRBV15 combines with J gene TRBJ1-1, with 8 bases lining up with TRBD1. The CDR3 loop spans 15 amino acids. J was trimmed by 1 base and V by 1 base; bases with no gene match: 2. The V gene's germline CDR1 is LNHNV and CDR2 YYDKDF (reference sequence). The CDR3 nucleotides are TGTGCCACCAGCAGAGTGCAGGGGGCGAACACTGAAGCTTTCTTT. It specifies CATSRVQGANTEAFF. Using reference TRBV15 and TRBJ1-1 for the parts outside the CDR3, the full variable domain is DAMVIQNPRYQVTQFGKPVTLSCSQTLNHNVMYWYQQKSSQAPKLLFHYYDKDFNNEADTPDNFQSRRPNTSFCFLDIRSPGLGDTAMYLCATSRVQGANTEAFFGQGTRLTVV.

The chain links TRBV2 to TRBJ1-2; 9 bases map to TRBD1. CDR1 is SNHLY, CDR2 FYNNEI, per germline. CDR3 length: 14 residues. V was clipped by 8 bases and J by 4 bases; unmatched bases: 8. The CDR3, as DNA: TGTGCCAGCGATACAGGGGGCGGTTTCTATGGCTACACCTTC. Its protein product is CASDTGGGFYGYTF. Together with reference TRBV2 and TRBJ1-2, the CDR3 gives the full variable domain: EPEVTQTPSHQVTQMGQEVILRCVPISNHLYFYWYRQILGQKVEFLVSFYNNEISEKSEIFDDQFSVERPDGSNFTLKIRSTKLEDSAMYFCASDTGGGFYGYTFGSGTRLTVV.

The chain links TRBV28 to TRBJ1-2; D uncertain. The length of the CDR3 is 14 residues. Trimming took 4 bases from V and 8 from J, leaving 17 bases between them. Germline V CDR1 and CDR2: MDHEN, SYDVKM. The chain's CDR3 is CASSSPTSGSGYTF. The CDR3 DNA reads TGTGCCAGCAGTTCCCCTACTAGCGGGTCCGGCTACACCTTC.

This chain uses TRBV7-2 with TRBJ2-3; 15 nucleotides agree with TRBD2. V lost 4 bases to trimming and J lost 2 bases; unmatched junction nucleotides: 7. Looked up from germline, CDR1 is SGHTA and CDR2 is FQGNSA. The CDR3 loop spans 18 amino acids. The CDR3, as DNA: TGTGCCAGCAGCTCCCAGAGGACTAGCGGGGGGGCCACAGATACGCAGTATTTT. Amino acid sequence: CASSSQRTSGGATDTQYF.

The rearrangement joins TRBV6-6 to TRBJ2-2; TRBD2 agrees at 10 bases. Germline lookup yields CDR1 MNHNY and CDR2 SVGAGI (reference sequence). The junction had 4 bases not matched to a gene; V was cut back by 8 bases and J by 1 base. This CDR3 is 15 amino acids long. CDR3 residues: CASYLAGGNTGELFF. The DNA of the CDR3 is TGTGCCAGCTACTTAGCGGGGGGGAACACCGGGGAGCTGTTTTTT.

The chain carries TRBV4-1 and TRBJ2-3; D possibly corresponds to TRBD1 (5 bases). V lost 1 base to trimming and J lost 1 base, with 9 bases between them. The CDR3 has 15 residues. Germline CDR1 MGHRA, CDR2 YSYEKL. CDR3 sequence (DNA): TGCGCCAGCAGCCAAGCAGGGTTGGGCACAGATACGCAGTATTTT. Translating it yields CASSQAGLGTDTQYF.

The V call is TRBV28, the J call TRBJ1-2; D is possibly TRBD1 (6 bases). The germline V gene has CDR1 MDHEN and CDR2 SYDVKM. Between the trimmed V and J ends, which lost 2 bases and 6 bases, there was a span of 13 bases. The CDR3 spans 14 residues. CDR3 sequence (DNA): TGTGCCAGCAGTTTACTAACCAGGGACAATGGCTACACCTTC. Residues: CASSLLTRDNGYTF.

The chain recombines TRBV9 with TRBJ1-2, with 7 nucleotides matching TRBD1. V trimming: 4 bases; J trimming: 1 base; junction bases outside the gene matches: 4. The CDR3 consists of 14 residues. Germline V gives CDR1 SGDLS, CDR2 YYNGEE. The CDR3 DNA reads TGTGCCAGCAGCCCGACAGGGAGTAACTATGGCTACACCTTC. It yields the protein CASSPTGSNYGYTF.

This chain links TRBV15 with TRBJ2-5, with TRBD1 matching 7 bases. CDR1 and CDR2 from the germline V gene are LNHNV and YYDKDF (reference sequence). Unmatched junction bases numbered 5, after V lost 4 bases and J lost 3 bases. This CDR3 comprises 14 residues. CDR3 sequence reads: CATSNRQGEETQYF. The CDR3 coding sequence is TGTGCCACCAGCAACCGACAGGGCGAAGAGACCCAGTACTTC.

The V call is TRBV29-1, the J call TRBJ1-2; the D is unclear. Germline V gene lookup returns CDR1 SQVTM and CDR2 ANQGSEA. V lost 0 bases, J lost 4 bases, and 9 bases lay in between. The CDR3 has 13 residues. CDR3 bases: TGCAGCGTTGAAGATCTCGAGGTCTATGGCTACACCTTC. As protein: CSVEDLEVYGYTF. The full variable domain, rest sourced from reference TRBV29-1 and TRBJ1-2, is SAVISQKPSRDICQRGTSLTIQCQVDSQVTMMFWYRQQPGQSLTLIATANQGSEATYESGFVIDKFPISRPNLTFSTLTVSNMSPEDSSIYLCSVEDLEVYGYTFGSGTRLTVV.

The chain carries TRBV29-1 and TRBJ2-7; D possibly corresponds to TRBD1 (5 bases). The CDR3 is made up of 12 amino acids. Trimming stripped 4 bases from V and 2 bases from J, with 9 bases between. Germline V gene lookup returns CDR1 SQVTM and CDR2 ANQGSEA. For the CDR3, the DNA is TGCAGCGTTGGACAGAACACCTACGAGCAGTACTTC. This sequence encodes CSVGQNTYEQYF.

The genes are TRBV7-9 and TRBJ1-2; perhaps TRBD1 as D (5 bases). Germline V CDR1 and CDR2: SEHNR, FQNEAQ (reference sequence). The CDR3 is 15 residues long. V lost 1 base and J 8 bases, leaving 17 bases between the germline ends. The CDR3 region has the DNA TGTGCCAGCAGCTTAGGGAGGGGAAATACGGTCGGCTACACCTTC. This gives the protein CASSLGRGNTVGYTF.

The chain has TRBV6-1 and TRBJ2-7; 7 bases agree with TRBD1. CDR3 length equals 15 residues. J lost 2 bases, V lost 1 base, and 5 bases had no gene match. In germline, CDR1 is MNHNS, CDR2 SASEGT. CDR3 protein: CASSEEGASAYEQYF. The CDR3, as DNA: TGTGCCAGCAGTGAAGAGGGGGCGAGCGCCTACGAGCAGTACTTC.

The chain employs TRBV18 and TRBJ1-5; the D is unclear. The germline V and J ends were trimmed by 3 bases and 3 bases, with 12 bases remaining between them. CDR3 length: 15 amino acids. In germline, CDR1 is KGHSH, CDR2 LQKENI. As DNA, the CDR3 is TGTGCCAGCTCACCCGAGAGGAAGCTCAATCAGCCCCAGCATTTT. Translating it yields CASSPERKLNQPQHF. Looking up the rest from reference TRBV18 and TRBJ1-5 gives the full variable domain: NAGVMQNPRHLVRRRGQEARLRCSPMKGHSHVYWYRQLPEEGLKFMVYLQKENIIDESGMPKERFSAEFPKEGPSILRIQQVVRGDSAAYFCASSPERKLNQPQHFGDGTRLSIL.

This rearrangement joins TRBV30 to TRBJ1-4; TRBD1 matches 7 bases. Germline values: CDR1 GTSNPN, CDR2 SVGIG (reference sequence). The CDR3 length is 15 residues. With V trimmed by 1 base and J by 8 bases, 10 bases remained unmatched. The CDR3 is CAWSGDRARPEKLFF. The CDR3 DNA reads TGTGCCTGGAGTGGGGACAGAGCGCGGCCGGAAAAACTGTTTTTT.

Of note for this clone: The junction differs from germline at one of its ends, possibly a read error. The chain is built from TRBV19 and TRBJ1-1; unclear D gene. The CDR3 has 14 residues. The germline V gene has CDR1 LNHDA and CDR2 SQIVND (reference sequence). In DNA form, the CDR3 reads TGTGCCAGTAGTATGACATTCTTTCACACTGAAGATTTCTTT. It is translated as CASSMTFFHTEDFF.